Listed here are 11 T cell receptor beta chains from one sample, sequenced in a study of blood T cell repertoires in COVID-19. The protocol was immunoSEQ multiplex PCR, while the TCRdb copy is restricted to in-frame clones and leaves out a portion. The data show about 31,000 clones, around 89% seen once. Sequenced sample: peripheral blood. These receptors were collected from a woman in her thirties or forties with active or convalescent COVID-19.

The chain links TRBV29-1 to TRBJ2-7; D possibly corresponds to TRBD2 (7 bases). Germline CDR1 is SQVTM and CDR2 is ANQGSEA. This CDR3 spans 17 amino acids. With 5 bases removed from V and 0 bases from J, the gap between germline ends came to 23 bases. Here the CDR3 DNA reads TGCAGCGTTAGGGGGGGCACCTGGGGGCGACCCTCCTACGAGCAGTACTTC. This codes for CSVRGGTWGRPSYEQYF.

The chain recombines TRBV29-1 with TRBJ2-3; D remains ambiguous. CDR3 length equals 10 residues. Trimming stripped 6 bases from V and 3 bases from J, with 4 bases between. Germline lookup yields CDR1 SQVTM and CDR2 ANQGSEA. CDR3 coding DNA: TGCAGCGTCCTGACAGATACGCAGTATTTT. As protein: CSVLTDTQYF.

The CDR3 region has the DNA TGCAGTGCTCCACTGAGCGATGAGCAGTTCTTC. Translation gives CSAPLSDEQFF. V and J are TRBV20-1 and TRBJ2-1; D is uncertain. V shed 5 bases and J shed 8 bases, with 10 bases lying between them. The CDR3 loop spans 11 amino acids. Looked up from germline, CDR1 is DFQATT and CDR2 is SNEGSKA (reference sequence).

The chain employs TRBV2 and TRBJ2-5; 9 positions agree with TRBD2. This CDR3 region has 14 residues. Looked up from germline, CDR1 is SNHLY and CDR2 is FYNNEI. V was clipped by 7 bases and J by 5 bases; unmatched bases: 8. Here the CDR3 DNA reads TGTGCCAGCAAGACAGCGCGGGGGGGGGAGACCCAGTACTTC. It codes for CASKTARGGETQYF.

The gene calls are TRBV28 and TRBJ2-5, with 8 bases fitting TRBD1. Germline values: CDR1 MDHEN, CDR2 SYDVKM. The V and J ends lost 5 bases and 5 bases, in that order; junction bases with no gene match: 4. The CDR3 totals 13 residues. CDR3 in DNA: TGTGCCAGCAGTGAGACAGGGGATGAGACCCAGTACTTC. It is translated as CASSETGDETQYF.

The chain recombines TRBV5-1 with TRBJ1-1; D remains ambiguous. Germline V gene lookup returns CDR1 SGHRS and CDR2 YFSETQ. The CDR3 totals 13 residues. V dropped 0 bases and J dropped 1 base, with 4 bases sitting between them. The CDR3 DNA reads TGCGCCAGCAGCTTGGCCCGGAACACTGAAGCTTTCTTT. Protein: CASSLARNTEAFF. The full variable domain, with the rest looked up from reference TRBV5-1 and TRBJ1-1, is KAGVTQTPRYLIKTRGQQVTLSCSPISGHRSVSWYQQTPGQGLQFLFEYFSETQRNKGNFPGRFSGRQFSNSRSEMNVSTLELGDSALYLCASSLARNTEAFFGQGTRLTVV.

V and J are TRBV7-2 and TRBJ2-5; 9 bases agree with TRBD1. The CDR3 spans 14 residues. Germline loops: CDR1 SGHTA, CDR2 FQGNSA. The junction had 7 bases not matched to a gene; V was cut back by 6 bases and J by 5 bases. The CDR3 bases are TGTGCCAGCAGACGCGGACAGGGGAAGGAGACCCAGTACTTC. Translating gives CASRRGQGKETQYF.

This clone has only one observation. The genes are TRBV19 and TRBJ1-2; 9 nucleotides line up with TRBD1. This CDR3 is built from 15 residues. Germline CDR1 LNHDA, CDR2 SQIVND (reference sequence). The junction had 10 bases not matched to a gene; V was cut back by 3 bases and J by 8 bases. The CDR3: CASSMASGTGKGYTF. The CDR3 DNA sequence: TGTGCCAGTAGTATGGCGTCCGGGACAGGGAAGGGCTACACCTTC.

The chain's CDR3 is CASGLVKWATEDNSPLHF. CDR3 sequence (DNA): TGTGCTAGTGGTTTGGTAAAGTGGGCCACGGAGGACAATTCACCCCTCCACTTT. The chain links TRBV12-5 to TRBJ1-6; unclear D gene. Trimming left V 0 bases short and J 7 bases short, with 19 bases between. In germline, CDR1 is LGHNT, CDR2 FRNRAP. The CDR3 is 18 amino acids.

This clone was seen once. This rearrangement joins TRBV5-4 to TRBJ2-7, with 9 bases aligning to TRBD1. V shed 4 bases, J shed 2 bases, and the junction held 4 bases outside the gene matches. The CDR3 is 14 residues long. The germline V gene has CDR1 SGHNT and CDR2 YYREEE (reference sequence). Here the CDR3 reads CASSMGQGAYEQYF. The DNA for the CDR3 is TGTGCCAGCAGCATGGGACAGGGAGCCTACGAGCAGTACTTC.

This chain joins TRBV27 and TRBJ1-1; unclear D gene. The ends were cut back, 6 bases at V and 2 bases at J, with 10 bases in the middle. Germline V gene sequence: CDR1 MNHEY, CDR2 SMNVEV (reference sequence). This CDR3 comprises 13 residues. CDR3: CASSYGLNTEAFF. CDR3 in DNA: TGTGCCAGCAGCTACGGACTCAACACTGAAGCTTTCTTT.